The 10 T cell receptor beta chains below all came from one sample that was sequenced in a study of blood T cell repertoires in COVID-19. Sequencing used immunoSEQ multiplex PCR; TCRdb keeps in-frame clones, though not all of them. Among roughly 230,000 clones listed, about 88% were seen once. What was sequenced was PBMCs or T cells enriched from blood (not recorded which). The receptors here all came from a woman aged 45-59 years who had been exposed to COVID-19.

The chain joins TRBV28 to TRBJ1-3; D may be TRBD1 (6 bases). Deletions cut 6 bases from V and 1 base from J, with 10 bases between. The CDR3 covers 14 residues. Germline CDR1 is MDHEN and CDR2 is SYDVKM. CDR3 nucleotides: TGTGCCAGCAGCAGGGGAAAGTCTGGAAACACCATATATTTT. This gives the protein CASSRGKSGNTIYF. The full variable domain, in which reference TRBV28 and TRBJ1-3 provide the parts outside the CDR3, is DVKVTQSSRYLVKRTGEKVFLECVQDMDHENMFWYRQDPGLGLRLIYFSYDVKMKEKGDIPEGYSVSREKKERFSLILESASTNQTSMYLCASSRGKSGNTIYFGEGSWLTVV.

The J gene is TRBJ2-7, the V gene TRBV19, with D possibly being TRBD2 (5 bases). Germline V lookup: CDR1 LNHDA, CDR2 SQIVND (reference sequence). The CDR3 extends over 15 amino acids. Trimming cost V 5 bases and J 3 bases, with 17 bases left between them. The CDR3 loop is CASSHPRAGIYEQYF. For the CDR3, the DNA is TGTGCCAGTAGTCACCCAAGGGCCGGGATCTACGAGCAGTACTTC.

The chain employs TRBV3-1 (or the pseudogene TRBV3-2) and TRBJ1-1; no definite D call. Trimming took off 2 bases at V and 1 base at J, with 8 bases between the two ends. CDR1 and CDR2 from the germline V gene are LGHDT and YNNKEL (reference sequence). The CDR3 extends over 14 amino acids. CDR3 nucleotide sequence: TGTGCCAGCAGCCAACGCCACTCGAACACTGAAGCTTTCTTT. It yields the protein CASSQRHSNTEAFF.

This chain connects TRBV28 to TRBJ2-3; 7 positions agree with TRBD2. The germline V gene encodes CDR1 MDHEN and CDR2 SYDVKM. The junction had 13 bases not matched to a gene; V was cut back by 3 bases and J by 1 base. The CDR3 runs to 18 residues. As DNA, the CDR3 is TGTGCCAGCAGTTTCCCCACTAGCGCCCTTCGGGGCACAGATACGCAGTATTTT. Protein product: CASSFPTSALRGTDTQYF.

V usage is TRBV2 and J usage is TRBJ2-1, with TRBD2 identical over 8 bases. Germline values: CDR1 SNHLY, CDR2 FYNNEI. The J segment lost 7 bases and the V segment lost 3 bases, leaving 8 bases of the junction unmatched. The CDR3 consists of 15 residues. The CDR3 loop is CASSDLGLGVNEQFF. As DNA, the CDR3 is TGTGCCAGCAGTGACCTGGGACTAGGGGTAAATGAGCAGTTCTTC.

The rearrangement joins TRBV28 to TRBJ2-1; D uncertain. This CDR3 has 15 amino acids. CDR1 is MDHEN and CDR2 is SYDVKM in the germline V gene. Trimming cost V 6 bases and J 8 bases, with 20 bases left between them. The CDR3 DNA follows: TGTGCCAGCAGCGGAACACCCCCGAAGCGCGATGAGCAGTTCTTC. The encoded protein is CASSGTPPKRDEQFF.

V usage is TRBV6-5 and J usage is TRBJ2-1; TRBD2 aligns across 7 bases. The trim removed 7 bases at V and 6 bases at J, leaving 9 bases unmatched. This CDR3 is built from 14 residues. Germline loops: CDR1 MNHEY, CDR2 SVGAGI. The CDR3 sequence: CASTFGTTGNEQFF. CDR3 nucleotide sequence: TGTGCCAGCACTTTCGGGACTACTGGCAATGAGCAGTTCTTC.

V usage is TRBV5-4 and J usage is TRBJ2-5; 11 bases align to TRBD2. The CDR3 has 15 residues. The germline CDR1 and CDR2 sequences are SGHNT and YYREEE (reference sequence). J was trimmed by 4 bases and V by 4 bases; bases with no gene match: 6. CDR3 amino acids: CASSATSGALETQYF. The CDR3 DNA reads TGTGCCAGCAGCGCGACTAGCGGGGCTCTAGAGACCCAGTACTTC.

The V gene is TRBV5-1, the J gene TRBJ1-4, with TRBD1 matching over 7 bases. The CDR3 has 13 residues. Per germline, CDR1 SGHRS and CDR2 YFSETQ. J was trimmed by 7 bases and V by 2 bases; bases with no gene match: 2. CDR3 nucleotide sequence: TGCGCCAGCAGCTTAGGGACAGCTGAAAAACTGTTTTTT. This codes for CASSLGTAEKLFF.

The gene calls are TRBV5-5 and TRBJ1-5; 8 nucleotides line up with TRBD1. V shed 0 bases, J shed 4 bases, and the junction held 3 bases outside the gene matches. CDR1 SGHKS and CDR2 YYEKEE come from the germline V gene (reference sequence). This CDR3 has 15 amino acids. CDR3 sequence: CASSLVGTGNQPQHF. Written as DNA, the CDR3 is TGTGCCAGCAGCTTGGTCGGGACAGGTAATCAGCCCCAGCATTTT.